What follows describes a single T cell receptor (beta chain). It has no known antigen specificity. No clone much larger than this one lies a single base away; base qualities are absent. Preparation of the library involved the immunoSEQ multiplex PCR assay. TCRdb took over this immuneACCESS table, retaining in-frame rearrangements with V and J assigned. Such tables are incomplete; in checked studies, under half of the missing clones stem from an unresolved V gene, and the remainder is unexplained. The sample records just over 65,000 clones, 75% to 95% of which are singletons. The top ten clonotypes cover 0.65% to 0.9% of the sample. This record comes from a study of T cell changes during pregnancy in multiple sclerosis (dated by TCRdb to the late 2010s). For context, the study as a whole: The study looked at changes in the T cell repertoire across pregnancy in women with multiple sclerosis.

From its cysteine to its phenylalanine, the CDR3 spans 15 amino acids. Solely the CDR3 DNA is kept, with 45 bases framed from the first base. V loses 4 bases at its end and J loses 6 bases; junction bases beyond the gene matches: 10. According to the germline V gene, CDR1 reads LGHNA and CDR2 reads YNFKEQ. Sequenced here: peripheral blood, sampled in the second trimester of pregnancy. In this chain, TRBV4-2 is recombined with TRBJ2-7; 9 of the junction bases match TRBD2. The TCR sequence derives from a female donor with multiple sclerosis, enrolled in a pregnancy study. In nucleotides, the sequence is TGTGCCAGCAGCCCATCCGGGACTAGCTCCCCCGAGCAGTACTTC. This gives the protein CASSPSGTSSPEQYF.